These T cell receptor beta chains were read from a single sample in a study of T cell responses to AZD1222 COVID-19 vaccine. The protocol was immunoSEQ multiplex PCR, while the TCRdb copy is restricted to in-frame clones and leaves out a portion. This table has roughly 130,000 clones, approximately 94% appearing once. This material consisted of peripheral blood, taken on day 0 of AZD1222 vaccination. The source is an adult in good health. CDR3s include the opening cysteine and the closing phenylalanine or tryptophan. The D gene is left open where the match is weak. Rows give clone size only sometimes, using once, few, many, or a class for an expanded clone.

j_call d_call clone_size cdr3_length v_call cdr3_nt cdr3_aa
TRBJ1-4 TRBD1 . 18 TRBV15 TGTGCCACCAGCAGGGGAGGGGGACAGGGGACAACTAATGAAAAACTGTTTTTT CATSRGGGQGTTNEKLFF
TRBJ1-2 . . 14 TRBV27 TGTGCCAGCGCGTTATGGGGGGGTAGCTATGGCTACACCTTC CASALWGGSYGYTF
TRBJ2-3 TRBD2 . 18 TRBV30 TGTGCCTGGAGTGTACTAGCGGGAGATTCTAGTGGGACAGATACGCAGTATTTT CAWSVLAGDSSGTDTQYF
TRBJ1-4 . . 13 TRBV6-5 TGTGCCAGCAGTTACTCTTCGAGTGAAAAACTGTTTTTT CASSYSSSEKLFF
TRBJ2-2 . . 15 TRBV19 TGTGCCAGTATCCCCTCTAGACACTTCACCGGGGAGCTGTTTTTT CASIPSRHFTGELFF
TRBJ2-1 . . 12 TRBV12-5 TGTGCTAGTGGTTTGGTACGGAGGGAGCAGTTCTTC CASGLVRREQFF
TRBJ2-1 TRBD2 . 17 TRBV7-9 TGTGCCAGCAGCGGGACTAGCGGGCCGTACTCCTACAATGAGCAGTTCTTC CASSGTSGPYSYNEQFF
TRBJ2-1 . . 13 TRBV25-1 TGTGCCAGCAGCCGGGTGGGATACAATGAGCAGTTCTTC CASSRVGYNEQFF
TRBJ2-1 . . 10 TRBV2 TGTGCCAGTACCAACAATGAGCAGTTCTTC CASTNNEQFF
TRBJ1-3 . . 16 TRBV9 TGTGCCAGCAGCGTTATCCCTGAAGGGGGTGGAAACACCATATATTTT CASSVIPEGGGNTIYF
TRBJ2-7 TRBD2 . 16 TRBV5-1 TGCGCCAGCAGCTCACTAGCGGGAGGGCCCCTCGACGAGCAGTACTTC CASSSLAGGPLDEQYF
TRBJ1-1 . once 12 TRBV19 TGTGCCACCGAGGCGTCGGGCACTGAAGCTTTCTTT CATEASGTEAFF
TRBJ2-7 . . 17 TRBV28 TGTGCCAGCAGTCTTAATATACAGGGAGGGCGCTCCTACGAGCAGTACTTC CASSLNIQGGRSYEQYF
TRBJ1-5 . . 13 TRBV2 TGTGCCAGCAAAGTACAGGGTTTAGGACCCCAGCATTTT CASKVQGLGPQHF
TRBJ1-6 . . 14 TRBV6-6 TGTGCCAGCAGTTACTCGTCAGGGTACCCACCCCTCCACTTT CASSYSSGYPPLHF
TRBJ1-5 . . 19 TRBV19 TGTGCCAGTAGGCTCAAAGCAATAGACAGTAACAATAGCAATCAGCCCCAGCATTTT CASRLKAIDSNNSNQPQHF
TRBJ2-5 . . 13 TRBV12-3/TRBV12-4 TGTGCCAGCAGTTTAATGCAGCAAGAGACCCAGTACTTC CASSLMQQETQYF
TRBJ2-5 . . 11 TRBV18 TGTGCCAGCTCTCCAAAAGAGACCCAGTACTTC CASSPKETQYF
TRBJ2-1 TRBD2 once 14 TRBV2 TGTGCCAGCACGCCAACTAGCGCCTACAATGAGCAGTTCTTC CASTPTSAYNEQFF
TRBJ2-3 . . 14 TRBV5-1 TGCGCCAGCATCCCAGGACTAATCGCAGATACGCAGTATTTT CASIPGLIADTQYF
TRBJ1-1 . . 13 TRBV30 TGTGCCTGGAGTACACTCCGGAACACTGAAGCTTTCTTT CAWSTLRNTEAFF
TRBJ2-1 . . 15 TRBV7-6 TGTGCCAGCAGCTTATTTGCTGAAGGTGGGGATGAGCAGTTCTTC CASSLFAEGGDEQFF
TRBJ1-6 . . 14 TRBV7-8 TGTGCCAGCGACCCCCTGACAGTCTCTTCACCCCTCCACTTT CASDPLTVSSPLHF
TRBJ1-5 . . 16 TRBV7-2 TGTGCCAGCAGCTCCCACAGCACGCGGAGCAATCAGCCCCAGCATTTT CASSSHSTRSNQPQHF
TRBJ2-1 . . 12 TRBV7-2 TGTGCCAGCAGCTTAACGGGGCATGAGCAGTTCTTC CASSLTGHEQFF
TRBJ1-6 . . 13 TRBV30 TGTGCCTGGAGTGTACAAGGCAATTCACCCCTCCACTTT CAWSVQGNSPLHF
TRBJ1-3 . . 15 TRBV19 TGTGCCAGTAGTTCGGGACACTTAGGTGGAAACACCATATATTTT CASSSGHLGGNTIYF
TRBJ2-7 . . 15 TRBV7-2 TGTGCCAGCAGCCGCAGACTAAGTGGCTCTCCCGAGCAGTACTTC CASSRRLSGSPEQYF
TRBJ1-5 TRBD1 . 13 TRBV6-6 TGTGCCAGCAGTTACCAGGGGGCTCAGCCCCAGCATTTT CASSYQGAQPQHF
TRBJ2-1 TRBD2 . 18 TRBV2 TGTGCCAGCAGTCGGCGTGAATTACTAGCGGGAGGGTACAATGAGCAGTTCTTC CASSRRELLAGGYNEQFF
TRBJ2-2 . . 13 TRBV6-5 TGTGCCAGCACGGGCAGGGAGACCGGGGAGCTGTTTTTT CASTGRETGELFF
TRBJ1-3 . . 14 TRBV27 TGTGCCAGCAGGCAAGGAGGTTCTGGAAACACCATATATTTT CASRQGGSGNTIYF
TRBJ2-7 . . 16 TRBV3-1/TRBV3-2 TGTGCCAGCAGCCAATATTTGACCGACCTCTCCTACGAGCAGTACTTC CASSQYLTDLSYEQYF
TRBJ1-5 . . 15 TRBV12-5 TGTGCTAGTGGTTTGGTGGCAGGGGGCAATCAGCCCCAGCATTTT CASGLVAGGNQPQHF
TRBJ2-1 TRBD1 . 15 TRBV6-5 TGTGCCAGCAGTCCTGGACAGGGGGGGAACAATGAGCAGTTCTTC CASSPGQGGNNEQFF
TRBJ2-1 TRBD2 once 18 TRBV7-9 TGTGCCAGCAGCCATCCTTCACGGGCGGGAGCCGACTACAATGAGCAGTTCTTC CASSHPSRAGADYNEQFF
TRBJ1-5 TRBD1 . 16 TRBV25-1 TGTGCCAGCCGGAAGGAGGACAGGGGGCCGAATCAGCCCCAGCATTTT CASRKEDRGPNQPQHF
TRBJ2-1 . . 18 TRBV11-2 TGTGCCAGCAGCTTAGATGCCCCGATGTGGAGCTCCTACAATGAGCAGTTCTTC CASSLDAPMWSSYNEQFF
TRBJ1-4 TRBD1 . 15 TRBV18 TGTGCCAGCTCACCGACAGGGGTAGCGGGTGAAAAACTGTTTTTT CASSPTGVAGEKLFF
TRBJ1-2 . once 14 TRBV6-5 TGTGCCAGCAGTTACAGCCAGGGAACCTATGGCTACACCTTC CASSYSQGTYGYTF
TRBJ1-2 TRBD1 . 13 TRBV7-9 TGTGCCAGCAGCCCACCAGGGGGCAATGGCTACACCTTC CASSPPGGNGYTF
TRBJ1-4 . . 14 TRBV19 TGTGCCAGTAGTATAGGTGCATATAATGAAAAACTGTTTTTT CASSIGAYNEKLFF
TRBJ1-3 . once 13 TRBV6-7 TGTGCCAGCAGGGGTAGCTCTGGAAACACCATATATTTT CASRGSSGNTIYF
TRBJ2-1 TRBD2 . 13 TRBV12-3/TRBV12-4 TGTGCCAGCAGAAGGCGGGAGCTATATGAGCAGTTCTTC CASRRRELYEQFF
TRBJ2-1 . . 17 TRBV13 TGTGCCAGCAGCCCCCCTTTAGGCGGACACTCCTACAATGAGCAGTTCTTC CASSPPLGGHSYNEQFF
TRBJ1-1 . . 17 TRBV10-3 TGTGCCATCAGTGCCGATCGGTGGACAACGGGATCCACTGAAGCTTTCTTT CAISADRWTTGSTEAFF
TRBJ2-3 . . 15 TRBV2 TGTGCCAGCAGTCTCGACCGTCAGAGCACAGATACGCAGTATTTT CASSLDRQSTDTQYF
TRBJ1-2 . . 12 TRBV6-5 TGTGCCAGCAGCCTCTTAGGGGGTCGCTACACCTTC CASSLLGGRYTF
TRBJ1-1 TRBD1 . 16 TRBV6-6 TGTGCCAGCAGTTACTCGCAGGGGGCATCGAGGACTGAAGCTTTCTTT CASSYSQGASRTEAFF
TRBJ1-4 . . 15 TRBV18 TGTGCCAGCTCCCCACAGACGGGGGTTAATGAAAAACTGTTTTTT CASSPQTGVNEKLFF
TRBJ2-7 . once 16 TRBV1 TGCACCAGCAGCCATTCTACTAGCGGGAAAACCTACGAGCAGTACTTC CTSSHSTSGKTYEQYF
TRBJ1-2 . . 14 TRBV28 TGTGCCAGCACTCCTATGCCAACAGTCTATGGCTACACCTTC CASTPMPTVYGYTF